The 2 T cell receptor beta chains reported below all come from one sample, sequenced in a study of CD8 T cells in Susac syndrome. cDNA came from roughly 0.5 to 1 ug RNA primed by random hexamers. TCRdb reanalysed the immunoSEQ multiplex PCR reads using MiXCR and keeps one entry per CDR3 protein. This sample has some 300,000 distinct CDR3 sequences, with 89% found just once. Sample: CD8+ T cells from PBMCs. These receptors were taken from a human donor with multiple sclerosis.

DNA of the CDR3: TGTGCCATCACCGAGGGACTAGCGGGATCAGATACGCAGTATTTT. This translates into CAITEGLAGSDTQYF. V gene TRBV10-3 combines with J gene TRBJ2-3; 13 nucleotides match TRBD2. Trimming cost V 7 bases and J 4 bases; bases outside gene matches: 5. The CDR3 totals 15 residues. From germline, CDR1 is ENHRY and CDR2 SYGVKD.

This chain links TRBV6-2 or TRBV6-3 with TRBJ2-7; no clear D gene. Per germline, CDR1 MNHEY and CDR2 SVGEGT. The V end was cut by 1 base, the J end by 2 bases, with 12 bases between. This CDR3 is 15 amino acids long. The CDR3 is CASSYFQASAYEQYF. For the CDR3, the DNA is TGTGCCAGCAGTTACTTTCAGGCAAGCGCCTACGAGCAGTACTTC.